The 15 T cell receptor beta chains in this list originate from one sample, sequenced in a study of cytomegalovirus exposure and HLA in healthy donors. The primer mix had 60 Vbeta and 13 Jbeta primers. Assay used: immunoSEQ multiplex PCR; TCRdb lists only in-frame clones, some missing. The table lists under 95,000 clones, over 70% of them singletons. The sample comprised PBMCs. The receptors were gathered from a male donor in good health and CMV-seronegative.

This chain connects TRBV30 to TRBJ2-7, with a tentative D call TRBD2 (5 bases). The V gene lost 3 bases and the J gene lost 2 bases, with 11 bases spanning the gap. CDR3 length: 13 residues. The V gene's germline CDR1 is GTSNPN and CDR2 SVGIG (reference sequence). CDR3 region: CAWRVLGTYEQYF. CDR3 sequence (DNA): TGTGCCTGGAGGGTACTAGGGACCTACGAGCAGTACTTC.

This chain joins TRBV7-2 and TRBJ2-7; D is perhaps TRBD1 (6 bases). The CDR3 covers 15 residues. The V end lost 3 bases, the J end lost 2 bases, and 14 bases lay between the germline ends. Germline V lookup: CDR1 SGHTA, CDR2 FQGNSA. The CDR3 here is CASSLQQGLTYEQYF. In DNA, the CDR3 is TGTGCCAGCAGCTTGCAGCAGGGGTTAACCTACGAGCAGTACTTC.

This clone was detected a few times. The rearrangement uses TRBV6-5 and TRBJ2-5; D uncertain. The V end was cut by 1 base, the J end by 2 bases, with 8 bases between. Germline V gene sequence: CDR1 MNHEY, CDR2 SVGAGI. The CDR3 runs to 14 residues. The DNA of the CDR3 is TGTGCCAGCAGTTACTGGAACAGTCAAGAGACCCAGTACTTC. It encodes CASSYWNSQETQYF.

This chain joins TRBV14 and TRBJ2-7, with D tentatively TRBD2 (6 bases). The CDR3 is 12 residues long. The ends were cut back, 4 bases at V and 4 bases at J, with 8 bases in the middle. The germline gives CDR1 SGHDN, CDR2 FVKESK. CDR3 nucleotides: TGTGCCAGCAGCCCCGGGGGTTACGAGCAGTACTTC. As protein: CASSPGGYEQYF. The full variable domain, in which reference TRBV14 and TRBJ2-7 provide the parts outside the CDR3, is EAGVTQFPSHSVIEKGQTVTLRCDPISGHDNLYWYRRVMGKEIKFLLHFVKESKQDESGMPNNRFLAERTGGTYSTLKVQPAELEDSGVYFCASSPGGYEQYFGPGTRLTVT.

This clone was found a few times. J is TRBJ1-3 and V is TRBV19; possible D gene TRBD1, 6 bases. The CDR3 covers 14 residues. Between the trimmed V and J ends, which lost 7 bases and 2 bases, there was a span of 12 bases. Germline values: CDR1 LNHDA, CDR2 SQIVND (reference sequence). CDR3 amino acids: CASISGAAGNTIYF. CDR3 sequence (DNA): TGTGCCAGTATATCAGGGGCGGCTGGAAACACCATATATTTT.

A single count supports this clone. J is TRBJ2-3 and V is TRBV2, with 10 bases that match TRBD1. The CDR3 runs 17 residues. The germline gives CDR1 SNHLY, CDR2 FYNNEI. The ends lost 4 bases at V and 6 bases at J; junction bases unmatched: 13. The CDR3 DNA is TGTGCCAGCAGTGTATTCTCCGGGACAGGGGTTATGGATACGCAGTATTTT. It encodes CASSVFSGTGVMDTQYF.

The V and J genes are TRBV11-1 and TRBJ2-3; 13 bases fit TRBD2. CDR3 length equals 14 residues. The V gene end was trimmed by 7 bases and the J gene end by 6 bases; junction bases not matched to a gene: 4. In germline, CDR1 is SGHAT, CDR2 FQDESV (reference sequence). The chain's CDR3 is CASTTSGRDDTQYF. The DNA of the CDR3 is TGTGCCAGCACTACTAGCGGGAGGGATGATACGCAGTATTTT.

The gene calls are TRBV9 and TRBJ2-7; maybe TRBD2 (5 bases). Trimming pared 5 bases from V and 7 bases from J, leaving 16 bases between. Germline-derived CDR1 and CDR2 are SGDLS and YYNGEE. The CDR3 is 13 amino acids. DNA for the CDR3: TGTGCCAGCAGTGCCAGACCGGAGGTGGAGCAGTACTTC. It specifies CASSARPEVEQYF.

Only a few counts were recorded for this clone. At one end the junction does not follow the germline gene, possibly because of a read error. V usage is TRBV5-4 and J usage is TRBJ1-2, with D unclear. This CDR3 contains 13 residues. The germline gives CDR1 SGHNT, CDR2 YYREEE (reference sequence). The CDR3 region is CASSLWPNYGYPF. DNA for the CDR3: TGTGCCAGCTCCCTATGGCCGAACTATGGCTACCCCTTC. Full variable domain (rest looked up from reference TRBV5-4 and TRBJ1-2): ETGVTQSPTHLIKTRGQQVTLRCSSQSGHNTVSWYQQALGQGPQFIFQYYREEENGRGNFPPRFSGLQFPNYSSELNVNALELDDSALYLCASSLWPNYGYPFGSGTRLTVV.

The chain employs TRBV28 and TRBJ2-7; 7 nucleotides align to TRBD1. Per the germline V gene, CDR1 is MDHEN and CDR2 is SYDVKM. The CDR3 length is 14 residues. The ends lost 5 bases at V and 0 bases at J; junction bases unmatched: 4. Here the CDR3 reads CASSPTGFSYEQYF. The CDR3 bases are TGTGCCAGCAGTCCGACAGGGTTCTCCTACGAGCAGTACTTC.

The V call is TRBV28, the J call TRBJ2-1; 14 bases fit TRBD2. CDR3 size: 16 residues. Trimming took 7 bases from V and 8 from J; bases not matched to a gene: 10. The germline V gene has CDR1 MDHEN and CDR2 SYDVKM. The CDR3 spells CASTRQGLAGAYEQFF. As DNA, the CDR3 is TGTGCCAGCACCCGTCAGGGACTAGCGGGAGCCTATGAGCAGTTCTTC.

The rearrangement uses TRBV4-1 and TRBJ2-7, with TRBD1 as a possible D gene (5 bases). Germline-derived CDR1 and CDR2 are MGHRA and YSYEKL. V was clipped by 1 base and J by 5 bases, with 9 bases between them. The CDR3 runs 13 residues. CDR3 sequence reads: CASSQVYRHEQYF. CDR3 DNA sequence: TGCGCCAGCAGCCAAGTATACAGGCACGAGCAGTACTTC.

This CDR3 reads CASSHGGEAQPQHF. CDR3 in DNA: TGTGCCAGCAGCCACGGGGGGGAGGCTCAGCCCCAGCATTTT. The gene calls are TRBV7-9 and TRBJ1-5; TRBD1 might be the D (5 bases). The ends were cut back, 5 bases at V and 6 bases at J, with 14 bases in the middle. The CDR3 has 14 residues. In germline, CDR1 is SEHNR, CDR2 FQNEAQ (reference sequence).

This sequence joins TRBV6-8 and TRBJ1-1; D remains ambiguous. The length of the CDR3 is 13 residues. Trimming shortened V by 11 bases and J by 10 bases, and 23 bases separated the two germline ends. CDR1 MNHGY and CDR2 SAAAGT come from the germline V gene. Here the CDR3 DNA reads TGTGCCCGTTGGGTGAGGGTTCGGGAATCAGCTTTCTTT. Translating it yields CARWVRVRESAFF.

CDR3 bases: TGTGCCAGCAGCACCCGGGGGGGACAAATGGATTCACCCCTCCACTTT. Protein product: CASSTRGGQMDSPLHF. The chain recombines TRBV7-2 with TRBJ1-6, with a weak D call TRBD1 (6 bases). The CDR3 consists of 16 residues. Trimming stripped 5 bases from V and 8 bases from J, with 19 bases between. Per the germline V gene, CDR1 is SGHTA and CDR2 is FQGNSA.